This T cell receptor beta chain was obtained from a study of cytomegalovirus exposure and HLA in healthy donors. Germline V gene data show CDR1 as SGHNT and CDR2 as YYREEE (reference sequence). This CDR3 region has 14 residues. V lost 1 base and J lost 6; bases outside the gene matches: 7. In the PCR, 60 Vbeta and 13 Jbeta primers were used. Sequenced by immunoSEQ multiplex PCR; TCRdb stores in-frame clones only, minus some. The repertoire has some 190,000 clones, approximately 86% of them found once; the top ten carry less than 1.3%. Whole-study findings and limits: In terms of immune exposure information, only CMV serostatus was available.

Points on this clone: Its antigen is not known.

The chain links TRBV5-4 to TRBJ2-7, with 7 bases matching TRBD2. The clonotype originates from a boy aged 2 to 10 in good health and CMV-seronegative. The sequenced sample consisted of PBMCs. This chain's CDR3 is CASSLSGGSREQYF. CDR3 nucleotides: TGTGCCAGCAGCTTGTCTGGCGGGAGTCGCGAGCAGTACTTC. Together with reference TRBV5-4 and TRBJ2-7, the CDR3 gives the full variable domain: ETGVTQSPTHLIKTRGQQVTLRCSSQSGHNTVSWYQQALGQGPQFIFQYYREEENGRGNFPPRFSGLQFPNYSSELNVNALELDDSALYLCASSLSGGSREQYFGPGTRLTVT.